Listed below are T cell receptor beta chains from one sample, sequenced in a study of cytomegalovirus exposure and HLA in healthy donors. Generated by immunoSEQ multiplex PCR, the TCRdb table keeps only in-frame clones and is missing some. The table has roughly 100,000 clones, around 80% seen once. The sample comprised PBMCs. Source of these receptors: a woman aged 40 to 55 in good health and CMV-seronegative. Each CDR3 is given with its conserved first and last residue. A D gene is named only where the DNA matches it firmly.

>TRBV4-3|TRBJ1-2|.
CASSQSPQANYGYTF
>TRBV6-4|TRBJ2-7|.
CASSDFPGDEQYF
>TRBV6-5|TRBJ1-1|.
CASSYSSGYTEAFF
>TRBV27|TRBJ1-4|.
CASKHSSNEKLFF
>TRBV7-2|TRBJ1-3|.
CASSLVSRPSSGNTIYF
>TRBV10-3|TRBJ2-1|TRBD2
CAISPSGGRGYNEQFF
>TRBV28|TRBJ2-5|TRBD2
CASATSGRGLQETQYF
>TRBV5-1|TRBJ2-1|TRBD2
CASSPAQGLANEQFF
>TRBV28|TRBJ1-5|.
CASSFPQPQHF
>TRBV28|TRBJ2-7|.
CASSLPRDMGYEQYF
>TRBV5-1|.|.
CASSVPNTYEQYF
>TRBV29-1|TRBJ2-2|TRBD2
CSGGGLAGTGELFF
>TRBV6-5|TRBJ1-1|.
CASTGSLGSTVAFF
>TRBV6-5|TRBJ1-5|.
CASSTTVNQPQHF
>TRBV28|TRBJ2-5|TRBD2
CASRERGAWETQYF
>TRBV2|TRBJ2-3|.
CAGARRGTYRDTQYF
>TRBV5-1|TRBJ2-2|.
CASRFDTGELFF
>TRBV5-6|TRBJ2-5|TRBD2
CASSPPAREMLVETQYF
>TRBV15|TRBJ1-5|.
CATSQGTLSNQPQHF
>TRBV12-5|TRBJ2-1|TRBD1
CASGLRLRDRGRREQFF
>TRBV28|TRBJ1-2|.
CASSGQGGNYGGYTF
>TRBV28|.|TRBD2
CASSSSGSSYEQYF
>TRBV6-5|TRBJ1-1|TRBD1
CASSHRGANTEAFF
>TRBV28|TRBJ2-5|.
CASSLSAEETQYF
>TRBV4-2|TRBJ1-2|.
CASSQAGDYGYTF
>TRBV7-2|TRBJ2-3|.
CASSHGLSTDTQYF
>TRBV28|TRBJ2-7|TRBD1
CASSLYGKAPGQATREQYF
>TRBV5-3|TRBJ2-3|.
CARSLKQDAPSTDTQYF
>TRBV4-3|TRBJ1-1|.
CASSQDSGRGTEAFF
>TRBV9|TRBJ2-1|TRBD2
CASSASGLAGLGSYNEQFF
>TRBV6-5|TRBJ2-7|TRBD1
CASSKGTGGVHEQYF
>TRBV27|TRBJ1-2|.
CASSRAAVANYGYTF
>TRBV28|TRBJ1-5|TRBD1
CASSFLSGQGGNQPQHF
>TRBV7-2|TRBJ1-1|.
CASSHLGGRIRSTEAFF
>TRBV7-9|TRBJ2-2|TRBD1
CASSSQGQARTGELFF
>TRBV27|TRBJ1-6|.
CASSLGGSNSPLHF
>TRBV11-2|TRBJ2-1|.
CASSLTDNEQFF
>TRBV7-3|TRBJ2-1|TRBD2
CASSYGTSGRAPEQFF
>TRBV2|TRBJ2-5|.
CASSVFSETQYF
>TRBV18|TRBJ2-1|.
CASSQGESSYNEQFF
>TRBV4-3|TRBJ1-2|.
CASSQDLLGGPYGYTF
>TRBV27|TRBJ1-5|.
CASSPQGQPQHF
>TRBV7-2|TRBJ1-1|.
CASSLGRRLNTEAFF
>TRBV4-2|TRBJ2-2|TRBD2
CASSKPLAASGSTTGELFF
>TRBV7-2|.|TRBD1
CASSLYGSRGPHEQYF
>TRBV7-2|TRBJ2-1|TRBD2
CASSLAAGDEQFF
>TRBV29-1|TRBJ2-1|.
CSVESPLGLFSSYNEQFF
>TRBV19|.|.
CASSMSGVASYEQYF
>TRBV19|TRBJ2-1|TRBD2
CASSIRAGYDEQFF
>TRBV25-1|TRBJ2-7|.
CASGVTGYYEQYF
>TRBV19|.|TRBD2
CASTASGSYEQYF
>TRBV7-9|TRBJ2-7|.
CASSPGQNYEQYF
>TRBV9|TRBJ2-2|TRBD2
CASSARGLAEYTGELFF